One T cell receptor beta chain is described in this entry. The antigen remains undetermined. A read error may account for a junction end that differs from germline. This sample's RNA came from whole unsorted tissue. The library came from three nested PCR rounds adapted from ARM-PCR protocols. A single record per CDR3 protein comes from TCRdb applying MiXCR to the multiplex PCR reads. The sample contains approximately 100,000 distinct CDR3 sequences, 60% to 80% of which appear only once. The sample originates from a study of tumor and adjacent non-tumor tissue in lung cancer. Whole-study context: Around 4.2 million productive TCRbeta reads were obtained per sample on average. Study-wide findings and caveats: Normal lung showed higher cumulative top 100 clone frequency than tumor. Tumor TCR diversity, when higher, was linked to shorter survival.

This CDR3 region has 15 residues. CDR1 and CDR2 (germline): SGHNT, YENEEA. This receptor was taken from a woman in her sixties with non-small cell lung cancer. The chain joins TRBV11-3 to TRBJ2-7; either TRBD1 or TRBD2 may supply D (6 bases each). Material: lung tumor tissue. CDR3 coding DNA: TGTACCAGCAGCTTGCGGCAGGGGACTCCTTGCGAGCAGTACTTC. This gives the protein CTSSLRQGTPCEQYF.